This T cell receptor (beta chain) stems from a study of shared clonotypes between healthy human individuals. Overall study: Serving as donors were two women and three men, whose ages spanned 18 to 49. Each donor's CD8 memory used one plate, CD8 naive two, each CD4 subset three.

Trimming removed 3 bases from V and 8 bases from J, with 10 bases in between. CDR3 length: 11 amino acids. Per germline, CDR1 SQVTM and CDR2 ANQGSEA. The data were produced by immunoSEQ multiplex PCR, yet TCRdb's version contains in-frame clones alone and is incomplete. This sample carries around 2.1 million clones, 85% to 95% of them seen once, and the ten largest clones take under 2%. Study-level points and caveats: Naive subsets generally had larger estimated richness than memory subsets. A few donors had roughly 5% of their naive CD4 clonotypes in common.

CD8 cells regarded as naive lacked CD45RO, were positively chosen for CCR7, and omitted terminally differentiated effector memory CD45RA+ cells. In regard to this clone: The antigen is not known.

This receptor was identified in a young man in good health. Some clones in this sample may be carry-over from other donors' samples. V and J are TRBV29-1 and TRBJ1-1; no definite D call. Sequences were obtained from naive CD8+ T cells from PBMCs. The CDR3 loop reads CSVDSGAEAFF. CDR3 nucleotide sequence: TGCAGCGTTGATTCTGGAGCCGAAGCTTTCTTT.